A selection of T cell receptor beta chains follows, all from one sample in a study of T cell responses to AZD1222 COVID-19 vaccine. TCRdb's copy holds only in-frame clones and misses some; the assay was immunoSEQ multiplex PCR. Among approximately 120,000 clones listed, approximately 93% were seen once. The sample was peripheral blood, taken on day 0 of AZD1222 vaccination. The origin of the receptors is an adult in good health. CDR3s include the opening cysteine and the closing phenylalanine or tryptophan.

V gene,J gene,CDR3 protein
TRBV28,TRBJ1-1,CASSIGGNTEAFF
TRBV10-2,TRBJ2-1,CASEPRSGPGLNYNEQFF
TRBV11-3,TRBJ2-2,CASSSGKIGGTGELFF
TRBV4-1,TRBJ2-7,CASSQAGTSVFEQYF
TRBV5-6,TRBJ2-3,CASSFGIPSTDTQYF
TRBV29-1,TRBJ1-3,CSVVVDSGNTIYF
TRBV28,TRBJ2-3,CASSPASGRWADTQYF
TRBV7-2,TRBJ2-5,CASSPRTGLQETQYF
TRBV19,TRBJ2-4,CASAAGTSGNIQYF
TRBV15,TRBJ1-1,CATSRAGTRATEAFF
TRBV19,TRBJ2-7,CASTPSGTGVPEQYF
TRBV27,TRBJ1-4,CASSWTGNEKLFF
TRBV25-1,TRBJ1-2,CASSELEPTGNTHGYTF
TRBV6-5,TRBJ1-5,CASRRDRDNQPQHF
TRBV18,TRBJ2-2,CASSPQTGKNGGELFF
TRBV10-3,TRBJ1-1,CAISESWSTEAFF
TRBV6-2/TRBV6-3,TRBJ2-3,CASSLRLADTQYF
TRBV10-3,TRBJ1-1,CAISESGGTEAFF
TRBV7-5,TRBJ2-2,CARSLGKTCTGELFF
TRBV5-4,TRBJ1-1,CASSLGRGPGEAFF
TRBV7-9,TRBJ1-4,CASSLYPPNEKLFF
TRBV20-1,TRBJ1-1,CSASPPGANTEAFF
TRBV7-3,TRBJ2-7,CASSVGTLDEQYF
TRBV15,TRBJ2-7,CATSRDTGYEQYF
TRBV6-1,TRBJ1-4,CASSEHLNEKLFF
TRBV7-8,TRBJ1-3,CASSHDRTISGNTIYF
TRBV7-9,TRBJ2-5,CASSLVSGRAAVETQYF
TRBV15,TRBJ2-5,CATSRGDAGETQYF